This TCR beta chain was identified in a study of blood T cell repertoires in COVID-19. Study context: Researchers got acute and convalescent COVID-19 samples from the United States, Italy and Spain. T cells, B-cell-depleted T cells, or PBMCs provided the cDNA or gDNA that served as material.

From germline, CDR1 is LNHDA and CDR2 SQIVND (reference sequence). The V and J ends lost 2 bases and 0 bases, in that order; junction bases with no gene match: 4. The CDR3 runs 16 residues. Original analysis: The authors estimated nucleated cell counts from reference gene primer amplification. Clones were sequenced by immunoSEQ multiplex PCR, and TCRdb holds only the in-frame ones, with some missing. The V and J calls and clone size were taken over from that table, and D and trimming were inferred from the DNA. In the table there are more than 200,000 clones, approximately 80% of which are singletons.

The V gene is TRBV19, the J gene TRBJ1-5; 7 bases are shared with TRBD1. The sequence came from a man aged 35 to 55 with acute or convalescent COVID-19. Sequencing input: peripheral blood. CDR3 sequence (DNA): TGTGCCAGTAGTATAAGGGGACAGACTAGCAATCAGCCCCAGCATTTT. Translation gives CASSIRGQTSNQPQHF.